A selection of T cell receptor beta chains follows, all from one sample in a study of T-cell reconstitution after alpha-beta-depleted transplantation in children. MiXCR was run by TCRdb on the PCR reads, yielding one entry per CDR3 protein. This table holds around 76,000 distinct CDR3 sequences, 15% to 20% found once. The specimen was PBMCs, mostly from graft donor cells, collected 360 days after TCRalphabeta/CD19-depleted stem cell transplant. The receptor set was obtained from a male patient between 2 and 9 years old who had a stem cell transplant for acute lymphoblastic leukemia, so the T cells may come from the graft donor. The CDR3 runs from the conserved cysteine through the conserved F or W. Each record gives: V gene, D gene, J gene, clone size, CDR3 protein, CDR3 DNA. The D gene is left open where the match is weak. Rows give clone size only sometimes, using once, few, many, or a class for an expanded clone.

>TRBV19|NA|TRBJ2-7|NA
CASSINRAHEQYF
TGTGCCAGTAGTATTAACAGGGCCCACGAGCAGTACTTC
>TRBV7-8|TRBD2|TRBJ2-1|NA
CASSLVGIEREGEQFF
TGTGCCAGCAGCTTAGTAGGGATCGAGCGGGAGGGTGAGCAGTTCTTC
>TRBV7-9|NA|TRBJ2-5|NA
CASSLRGCCKETQYF
TGTGCCAGCAGCTTGAGAGGTTGTTGCAAAGAGACCCAGTACTTC
>TRBV9|NA|TRBJ2-5|few
CASSVRDYQETQYF
TGTGCCAGCAGCGTCAGAGACTACCAAGAGACCCAGTACTTC
>TRBV12-3/TRBV12-4|NA|TRBJ2-2|NA
CASSPRVAAGELFF
TGTGCCAGCTCCCCCAGGGTAGCCGCCGGGGAGCTGTTTTTT
>TRBV18|TRBD1|TRBJ1-1|few
CASSPWTGENTEAFF
TGTGCCAGCTCACCGTGGACAGGGGAAAACACTGAAGCTTTCTTT
>TRBV12-3/TRBV12-4|NA|TRBJ2-5|NA
CASAEIRQETQYF
TGTGCCAGCGCCGAGATCCGTCAAGAGACCCAGTACTTC
>TRBV5-1|NA|TRBJ2-7|NA
CASSLVSAETSYEQYF
TGCGCCAGCAGCTTGGTTTCGGCAGAGACCTCCTACGAGCAGTACTTC
>TRBV27|NA|TRBJ2-3|few
CASIKGTTDTQYF
TGTGCCAGCATCAAGGGAACTACAGATACGCAGTATTTT
>TRBV5-4|TRBD2|TRBJ2-3|few
CASSWTSGDTQYF
TGTGCCAGCAGCTGGACTAGTGGGGATACGCAGTATTTT
>TRBV7-9|TRBD1|TRBJ1-4|NA
CASSFRTGTNEKLFF
TGTGCCAGCAGCTTCCGGACAGGGACAAATGAAAAACTGTTTTTT
>TRBV24-1|TRBD2|TRBJ2-3|NA
CATSDVGGPSGRAGTDTQYF
TGTGCCACCAGTGATGTGGGGGGACCTAGCGGGAGGGCGGGCACAGATACGCAGTATTTT
>TRBV20-1|NA|TRBJ2-1|few
CSASGGSHNEQFF
TGCAGTGCTAGCGGGGGTAGTCACAATGAGCAGTTCTTC
>TRBV5-4|TRBD2|TRBJ2-1|NA
CASSSRSASGIGSSYNEQFF
TGTGCCAGCAGCTCCCGGAGTGCTAGCGGGATCGGAAGTTCCTACAATGAGCAGTTCTTC
>TRBV7-9|NA|TRBJ2-4|NA
CASFDILAKNIQYF
TGTGCCAGCTTTGATATTTTAGCCAAAAACATTCAGTACTTC
>TRBV5-1|NA|TRBJ2-1|few
CASSLGGYYNEQFF
TGCGCCAGCAGCTTAGGCGGTTACTACAATGAGCAGTTCTTC
>TRBV6-5|TRBD2|TRBJ2-5|few
CASSSGTSGRTQETQYF
TGTGCCAGCAGTTCCGGGACTAGCGGGAGGACTCAAGAGACCCAGTACTTC
>TRBV12-3/TRBV12-4|TRBD2|TRBJ2-7|many
CASSLLAGVKVRSYEQYF
TGTGCCAGCAGTTTACTCGCGGGAGTAAAAGTGAGGTCCTACGAGCAGTACTTC
>TRBV20-1|NA|TRBJ2-1|NA
CSARDGGKGSYNEQFF
TGCAGTGCTAGAGATGGTGGTAAGGGCTCCTACAATGAGCAGTTCTTC
>TRBV18|TRBD1|TRBJ1-1|NA
CASSPEAGGNTEAFF
TGTGCCAGCTCACCTGAGGCAGGGGGCAACACTGAAGCTTTCTTT
>TRBV6-4|TRBD1|TRBJ2-7|NA
CASSQSWTGPYEQYF
TGTGCCAGCAGCCAATCCTGGACAGGACCCTACGAGCAGTACTTC
>TRBV12-3/TRBV12-4|NA|TRBJ2-5|many
CASSLAGRSETQYF
TGTGCCAGCAGTTTAGCTGGGCGTAGTGAGACCCAGTACTTC
>TRBV5-1|NA|TRBJ2-3|NA
CASSPRPGTDTQYF
TGCGCCAGCAGCCCCCGACCAGGCACAGATACGCAGTATTTT
>TRBV5-6|NA|TRBJ1-5|many
CASSYGQNNQHF
TGTGCCAGCAGCTACGGACAGAATAACCAGCATTTT
>TRBV6-5|NA|TRBJ1-2|NA
CASSYGEQIYGYTF
TGTGCCAGCAGTTACGGGGAACAGATCTATGGCTACACCTTC
>TRBV11-2|NA|TRBJ1-4|many
CASSSDGATNEKLFF
TGTGCCAGCAGTTCGGACGGTGCAACTAATGAAAAACTGTTTTTT
>TRBV12-3/TRBV12-4|TRBD2|TRBJ2-1|NA
CASGTLLASGHEQFF
TGTGCCAGCGGAACCCTACTAGCGTCTGGACATGAGCAGTTCTTC
>TRBV9|TRBD2|TRBJ2-3|NA
CASSVAPAGVSDTQYF
TGTGCCAGCAGCGTAGCCCCAGCGGGAGTCTCAGATACGCAGTATTTT
>TRBV6-6|NA|TRBJ2-4|NA
CASSYSRQPQYF
TGTGCCAGCAGTTACTCCCGACAGCCCCAGTACTTC
>TRBV11-2|NA|TRBJ2-3|few
CASSSRGTHPSTDTQYF
TGTGCCAGCAGCTCCCGAGGGACGCACCCTAGCACAGATACGCAGTATTTT
>TRBV10-3|TRBD1|TRBJ2-3|many
CAISDRQGAGDTQYF
TGTGCCATCAGTGACCGACAGGGGGCGGGCGATACGCAGTATTTT
>TRBV27|NA|TRBJ2-7|NA
CASSLRQSNVGQYF
TGTGCCAGCAGTTTGAGGCAGTCTAACGTCGGGCAGTACTTC
>TRBV20-1|TRBD2|TRBJ2-5|medium-sized
CSALAGGETQYF
TGCAGTGCTCTAGCGGGAGGAGAGACCCAGTACTTC
>TRBV20-1|TRBD1|TRBJ2-7|many
CSASTGTGYEQYF
TGCAGTGCTTCAACCGGGACAGGGTACGAGCAGTACTTC
>TRBV6-2/TRBV6-3|NA|TRBJ1-1|few
CASSSGHPNTEAFF
TGTGCCAGCAGCTCTGGACACCCGAACACTGAAGCTTTCTTT
>TRBV29-1|NA|TRBJ1-2|few
CSVERRGVGYTF
TGCAGCGTTGAAAGAAGAGGGGTCGGCTACACCTTC
>TRBV7-9|NA|TRBJ2-1|NA
CASSLMRNEQFF
TGTGCCAGCAGCTTAATGCGAAATGAGCAGTTCTTC
>TRBV7-6|TRBD2|TRBJ2-7|many
CASSSKLAGPYEQYF
TGTGCCAGCAGCTCGAAGCTAGCGGGTCCCTACGAGCAGTACTTC
>TRBV19|NA|TRBJ1-3|NA
CARRDRGAGGNTIYF
TGTGCCAGAAGAGATCGGGGGGCTGGTGGAAACACCATATATTTT
>TRBV5-1|NA|TRBJ2-4|NA
CASSLGAAKNIQYF
TGCGCCAGCAGCTTGGGAGCAGCCAAAAACATTCAGTACTTC
>TRBV12-3/TRBV12-4|NA|TRBJ1-4|NA
CASSPGRRYSEEKLFF
TGTGCCAGCAGTCCGGGACGCCGGTACAGTGAAGAAAAACTGTTTTTT
>TRBV4-1|NA|TRBJ2-3|NA
CASSQVRGNTDTQYF
TGCGCCAGCAGCCAAGTTCGGGGAAACACAGATACGCAGTATTTT
>TRBV7-9|NA|TRBJ1-2|NA
CASTRDRARYYGYTF
TGTGCCAGCACCCGGGACCGGGCGAGGTACTATGGCTACACCTTC
>TRBV20-1|TRBD2|TRBJ2-1|NA
CSASGASGRAYNEQFF
TGCAGTGCTAGTGGGGCTAGCGGGAGGGCCTACAATGAGCAGTTCTTC
>TRBV12-3/TRBV12-4|TRBD2|TRBJ2-1|few
CASSSMGLAGDEQFF
TGTGCCAGCAGCTCTATGGGACTAGCGGGCGATGAGCAGTTCTTC
>TRBV5-1|TRBD2|TRBJ2-3|many
CASSKYSGNTDTQYF
TGCGCCAGCAGCAAGTATAGCGGGAACACAGATACGCAGTATTTT
>TRBV7-9|TRBD2|TRBJ2-2|few
CASIMTSGHGELFF
TGTGCCAGCATCATGACTAGCGGGCACGGGGAGCTGTTTTTT